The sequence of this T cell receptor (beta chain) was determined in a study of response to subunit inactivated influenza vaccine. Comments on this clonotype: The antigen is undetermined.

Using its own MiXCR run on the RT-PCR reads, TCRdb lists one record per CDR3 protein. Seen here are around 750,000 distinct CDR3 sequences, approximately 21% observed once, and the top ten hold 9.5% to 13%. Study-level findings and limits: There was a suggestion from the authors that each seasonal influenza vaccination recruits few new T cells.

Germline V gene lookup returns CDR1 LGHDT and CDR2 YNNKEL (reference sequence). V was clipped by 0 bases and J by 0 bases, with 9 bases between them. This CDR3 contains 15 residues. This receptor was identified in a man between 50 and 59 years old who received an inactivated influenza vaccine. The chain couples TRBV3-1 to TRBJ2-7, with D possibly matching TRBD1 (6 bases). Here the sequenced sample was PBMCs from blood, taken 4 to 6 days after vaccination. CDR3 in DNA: TGTGCCAGCAGCCAAGAACTGACAGGCTCCTACGAGCAGTACTTC. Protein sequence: CASSQELTGSYEQYF.